The 19 T cell receptor beta chains given below trace back to one sample, sequenced in a study of blood T cell repertoires in COVID-19. Generated by immunoSEQ multiplex PCR, the TCRdb table keeps only in-frame clones and is missing some. The data show approximately 220,000 clones, with just under 90% seen just once and less than 4% held by the top ten. What was sequenced was PBMCs or T cells enriched from blood (not recorded which). These receptors came from a woman aged 25 to 39 with acute COVID-19.

This sequence joins TRBV9 and TRBJ1-1, with D perhaps matching TRBD1 (5 bases). The CDR3 consists of 15 residues. Germline CDR1 SGDLS, CDR2 YYNGEE. Between the trimmed V and J ends, which lost 0 bases and 1 base, there was a span of 10 bases. DNA of the CDR3: TGTGCCAGCAGCGTAGATTATGGGGCGAACACTGAAGCTTTCTTT. Translated: CASSVDYGANTEAFF.

This rearrangement joins TRBV9 to TRBJ1-1; D is uncertain. This CDR3 spans 13 amino acids. Trimming took off 4 bases at V and 3 bases at J, with 10 bases between the two ends. Germline V gene data show CDR1 as SGDLS and CDR2 as YYNGEE. The CDR3: CASSTSTHTEAFF. CDR3 coding DNA: TGTGCCAGCAGCACCAGTACGCACACTGAAGCTTTCTTT. The full variable domain, its missing parts supplied by reference TRBV9 and TRBJ1-1, is DSGVTQTPKHLITATGQRVTLRCSPRSGDLSVYWYQQSLDQGLQFLIQYYNGEERAKGNILERFSAQQFPDLHSELNLSSLELGDSALYFCASSTSTHTEAFFGQGTRLTVV.

The chain links TRBV3-1 (or the pseudogene TRBV3-2) to TRBJ1-6; TRBD1 matches at 8 bases. Germline V lookup: CDR1 LGHDT, CDR2 YNNKEL (reference sequence). The J segment lost 8 bases and the V segment lost 1 base, leaving 1 base of the junction unmatched. This CDR3 region has 14 residues. This chain's CDR3 is CASSQATGDSPLHF. The CDR3 nucleotides are TGTGCCAGCAGCCAAGCGACAGGGGATTCACCCCTCCACTTT.

The chain uses TRBV5-6 and TRBJ1-1; 8 bases are a match to TRBD1. This CDR3 is built from 16 residues. The trim removed 4 bases at V and 8 bases at J, leaving 16 bases unmatched. CDR1 SGHDT and CDR2 YYEEEE come from the germline V gene. The CDR3 nucleotides are TGTGCCAGCAGCCCGGGGACAGGCGGTCGGAGTGCGGAAGCTTTCTTT. Its protein product is CASSPGTGGRSAEAFF.

This clone was seen a handful of times. The rearrangement joins TRBV25-1 to TRBJ2-5; TRBD1 might be the D (5 bases). Trimming pared 4 bases from V and 2 bases from J, leaving 20 bases between. The CDR3 is made up of 17 amino acids. CDR1 and CDR2 (germline): MGHDK, SYGVNS. The CDR3: CASSGTDSKSYQETQYF. The CDR3 bases are TGTGCCAGCAGTGGAACCGACAGCAAATCGTATCAAGAGACCCAGTACTTC.

The chain is built from TRBV4-1 and TRBJ1-1; D may be TRBD1 (5 bases). V lost 2 bases and J 1 base, leaving 14 bases between the germline ends. Germline CDR1 is MGHRA and CDR2 is YSYEKL. The CDR3 length is 16 residues. CDR3 bases: TGCGCCAGCAGCCAAACCCTCCGGACACCGAACACTGAAGCTTTCTTT. Amino acids: CASSQTLRTPNTEAFF.

This chain uses TRBV9 with TRBJ2-7, with TRBD1 matching 7 bases. CDR1 is SGDLS and CDR2 is YYNGEE in the germline V gene. CDR3 length: 14 residues. After removal of 4 bases from V and 7 bases from J, the junction contained 11 bases not matched to a gene. The CDR3 DNA is TGTGCCAGCAGCCCCCGGGACAGCCTGAAAGAGCAGTACTTC. It encodes CASSPRDSLKEQYF.

Written as DNA, the CDR3 is TGCGCCAGCAGTGTCCTGGGGGAAGCGGGGGGACTTCAAGAGACCCAGTACTTC. Its protein product is CASSVLGEAGGLQETQYF. J is TRBJ2-5 and V is TRBV10-1; 9 bases line up with TRBD2. CDR1 WNHNN and CDR2 SYGVQD come from the germline V gene (reference sequence). With V trimmed by 4 bases and J by 2 bases, 14 bases remained unmatched. The CDR3 runs to 18 residues.

The chain links TRBV24-1 to TRBJ2-6, with D possibly being TRBD1 (6 bases). The CDR3 covers 18 residues. V was shortened by 4 bases and J by 2 bases, with 17 bases between the two germline ends. Germline-derived CDR1 and CDR2 are KGHDR and SFDVKD. This CDR3 is CATSEAGTSFTGANVLTF. CDR3 bases: TGTGCCACCAGTGAGGCCGGGACAAGCTTTACTGGGGCCAACGTCCTGACTTTC.

This chain connects TRBV18 to TRBJ2-6; perhaps TRBD1 as D (6 bases). Germline V lookup: CDR1 KGHSH, CDR2 LQKENI. The CDR3 contains 18 residues. V was trimmed by 3 bases and J by 0 bases, leaving 15 bases between them. The CDR3 region is CASSPIGQSSSGANVLTF. The CDR3 nucleotides read TGTGCCAGCTCACCGATCGGACAGTCAAGCTCTGGGGCCAACGTCCTGACTTTC.

This rearrangement joins TRBV5-4 to TRBJ2-7; unclear D gene. V shed 0 bases and J shed 5 bases, with 12 bases lying between them. The V gene's germline CDR1 is SGHNT and CDR2 YYREEE (reference sequence). This CDR3 has 14 residues. CDR3 in DNA: TGTGCCAGCAGCTTGGATGCAGTTTATGACGAGCAGTACTTC. It is translated as CASSLDAVYDEQYF.

The chain combines TRBV6-5 with TRBJ1-3, with D uncertain. The V end was cut by 6 bases, the J end by 4 bases, with 13 bases between. CDR1 is MNHEY and CDR2 is SVGAGI in the germline V gene. The CDR3 is 14 amino acids. The CDR3 sequence is CASSGGLGGNTIYF. DNA for the CDR3: TGTGCCAGCAGCGGTGGGCTCGGAGGAAACACCATATATTTT.

Turning to this clone: Other DNA sequences within the sample encode an identical CDR3. The chain recombines TRBV11-2 with TRBJ2-7, with D possibly being TRBD2 (6 bases). Trimming pared 0 bases from V and 2 bases from J, leaving 11 bases between. CDR1 and CDR2 (germline): SGHAT, FQNNGV. There are 15 residues in the CDR3. CDR3 nucleotides: TGTGCCAGCAGCTTAGAAGGGTCGGGGGCCTACGAGCAGTACTTC. Translated: CASSLEGSGAYEQYF.

This chain connects TRBV6-2 or TRBV6-3 to TRBJ1-4; no reliable D call. CDR1 is MNHEY, CDR2 SVGEGT, per germline. This CDR3 spans 14 amino acids. Trimming took off 2 bases at V and 4 bases at J, with 8 bases between the two ends. CDR3: CASSYGQFNEKLFF. The CDR3, as DNA: TGTGCCAGCAGTTACGGTCAGTTTAATGAAAAACTGTTTTTT.

This clone was seen only once. The V call is TRBV19, the J call TRBJ1-1; perhaps TRBD1 as D (5 bases). Trimming removed 6 bases at V and 6 bases at J, with 17 bases between. The CDR3 spans 14 residues. Germline V CDR1 and CDR2: LNHDA, SQIVND (reference sequence). CDR3 loop: CASSPYQGRAEAFF. The CDR3 DNA sequence: TGTGCCAGTAGCCCATACCAGGGTCGTGCTGAAGCTTTCTTT.

The chain carries TRBV30 and TRBJ1-1; perhaps TRBD1 as D (6 bases). The CDR3 has 14 amino acids. The germline V gene has CDR1 GTSNPN and CDR2 SVGIG (reference sequence). The ends were cut back, 2 bases at V and 2 bases at J, with 12 bases in the middle. CDR3: CAWSHDRSNTEAFF. In DNA form, the CDR3 reads TGTGCCTGGAGTCACGACAGGAGCAACACTGAAGCTTTCTTT. The full variable domain, in which reference TRBV30 and TRBJ1-1 provide the parts outside the CDR3, is SQTIHQWPATLVQPVGSPLSLECTVEGTSNPNLYWYRQAAGRGLQLLFYSVGIGQISSEVPQNLSASRPQDRQFILSSKKLLLSDSGFYLCAWSHDRSNTEAFFGQGTRLTVV.

The chain recombines TRBV2 with TRBJ1-2; 8 nucleotides line up with TRBD1. The germline V gene has CDR1 SNHLY and CDR2 FYNNEI. V lost 4 bases to trimming and J lost 7 bases; unmatched junction nucleotides: 5. The CDR3 contains 13 residues. CDR3 sequence (DNA): TGTGCCAGCAGTGGGACAGGGTCGAGTGGCTACACCTTC. Protein product: CASSGTGSSGYTF.

The DNA of the CDR3 is TGTGCCAGTAACCCGGCAACTAATGAAAAACTGTTTTTT. Amino acid sequence: CASNPATNEKLFF. The rearrangement joins TRBV19 to TRBJ1-4, with D unresolved. This CDR3 is 13 amino acids long. Germline CDR1 reads LNHDA; CDR2 reads SQIVND (reference sequence). The V end was cut by 7 bases, the J end by 0 bases, with 6 bases between.

The V and J genes are TRBV19 and TRBJ2-6; TRBD1 matches 7 bases. The CDR3 loop spans 18 amino acids. Germline V gives CDR1 LNHDA, CDR2 SQIVND (reference sequence). J lost 0 bases, V lost 5 bases, and 10 bases had no gene match. The CDR3 DNA is TGTGCCAGTAGTCCGGACAGGAGGCTATTCTCTGGGGCCAACGTCCTGACTTTC. Translation: CASSPDRRLFSGANVLTF.